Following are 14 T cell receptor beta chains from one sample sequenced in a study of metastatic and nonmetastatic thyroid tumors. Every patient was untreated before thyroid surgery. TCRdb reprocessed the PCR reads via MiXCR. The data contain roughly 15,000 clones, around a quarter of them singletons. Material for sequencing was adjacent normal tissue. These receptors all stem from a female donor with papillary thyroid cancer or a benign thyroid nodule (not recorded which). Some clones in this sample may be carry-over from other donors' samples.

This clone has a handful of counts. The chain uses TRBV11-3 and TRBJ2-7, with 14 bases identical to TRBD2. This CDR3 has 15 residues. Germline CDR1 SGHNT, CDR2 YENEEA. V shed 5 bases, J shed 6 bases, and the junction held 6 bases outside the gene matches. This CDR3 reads CASSAGLAGDLEQYF. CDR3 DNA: TGTGCCAGCAGCGCGGGACTAGCGGGAGATCTCGAGCAGTACTTC.

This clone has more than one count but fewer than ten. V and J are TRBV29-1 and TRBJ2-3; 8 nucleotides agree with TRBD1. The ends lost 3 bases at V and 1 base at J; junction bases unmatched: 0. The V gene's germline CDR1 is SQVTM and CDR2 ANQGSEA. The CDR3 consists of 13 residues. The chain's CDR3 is CSVETGGTDTQYF. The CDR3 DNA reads TGCAGCGTTGAGACAGGGGGCACAGATACGCAGTATTTT.

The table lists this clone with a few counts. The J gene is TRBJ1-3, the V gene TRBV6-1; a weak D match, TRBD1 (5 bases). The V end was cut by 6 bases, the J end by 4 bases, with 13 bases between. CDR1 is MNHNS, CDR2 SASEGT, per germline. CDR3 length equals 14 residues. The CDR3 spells CASRPDRGGNTIYF. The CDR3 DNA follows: TGTGCCAGCAGACCCGACAGAGGAGGAAACACCATATATTTT.

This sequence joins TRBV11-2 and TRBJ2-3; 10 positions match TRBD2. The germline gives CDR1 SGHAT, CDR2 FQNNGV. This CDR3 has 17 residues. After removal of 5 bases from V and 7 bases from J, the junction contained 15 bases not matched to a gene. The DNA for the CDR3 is TGTGCCAGCAGCCGAGATAGGGGTAGCGGGAGGCGAAATACGCAGTATTTT. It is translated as CASSRDRGSGRRNTQYF.

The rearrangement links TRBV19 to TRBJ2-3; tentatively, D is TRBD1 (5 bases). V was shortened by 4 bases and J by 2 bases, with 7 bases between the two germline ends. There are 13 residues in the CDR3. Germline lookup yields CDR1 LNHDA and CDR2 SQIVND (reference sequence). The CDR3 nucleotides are TGTGCCAGTAGTAAGGGGCCCACAGATACGCAGTATTTT. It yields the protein CASSKGPTDTQYF.

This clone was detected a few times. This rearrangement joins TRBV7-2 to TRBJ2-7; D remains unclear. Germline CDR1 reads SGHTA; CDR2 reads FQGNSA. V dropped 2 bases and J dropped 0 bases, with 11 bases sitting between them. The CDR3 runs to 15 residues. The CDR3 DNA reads TGTGCCAGCAGCTTATGGGTCGCGAGCTCCTACGAGCAGTACTTC. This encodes CASSLWVASSYEQYF.

The CDR3 DNA is TGTGCCAGCAGCCTAAGCCGGGTGCCCTACGAGCAGTACTTC. Its translation: CASSLSRVPYEQYF. V and J are TRBV6-1 and TRBJ2-7; no firm D call. The V gene lost 6 bases and the J gene lost 2 bases, with 14 bases spanning the gap. From germline, CDR1 is MNHNS and CDR2 SASEGT. This CDR3 has 14 residues.

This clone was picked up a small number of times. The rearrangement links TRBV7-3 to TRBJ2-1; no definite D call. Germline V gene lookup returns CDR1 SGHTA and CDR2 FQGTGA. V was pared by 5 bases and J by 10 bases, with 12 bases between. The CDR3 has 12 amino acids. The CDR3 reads CASSLGLREQFF. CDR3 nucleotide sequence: TGTGCCAGCAGCCTCGGGCTTAGAGAGCAGTTCTTC.

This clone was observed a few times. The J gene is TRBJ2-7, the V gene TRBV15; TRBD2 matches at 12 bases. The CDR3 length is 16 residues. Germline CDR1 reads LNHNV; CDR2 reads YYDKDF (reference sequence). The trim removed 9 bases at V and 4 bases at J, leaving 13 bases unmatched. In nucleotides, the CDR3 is TGTGCCACGCCTCCCGGGACTAGCGGGCCGAATTACGAGCAGTACTTC. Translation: CATPPGTSGPNYEQYF.

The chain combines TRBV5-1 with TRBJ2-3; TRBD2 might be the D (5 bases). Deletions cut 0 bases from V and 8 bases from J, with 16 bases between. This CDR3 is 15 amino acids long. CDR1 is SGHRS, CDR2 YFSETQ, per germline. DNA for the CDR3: TGCGCCAGCAGCTTGGAGGGCCCTCCTCGGGGTACGCAGTATTTT. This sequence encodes CASSLEGPPRGTQYF.

The CDR3 bases are TGTGCCTGGAGATTGGGGGGGGGTAATCAGCCCCAGCATTTT. As protein: CAWRLGGGNQPQHF. V gene TRBV30 combines with J gene TRBJ1-5; the D gene is possibly TRBD1 (5 bases). The CDR3 has 14 residues. V lost 3 bases and J 4 bases, leaving 13 bases between the germline ends. Germline assignment: CDR1 GTSNPN and CDR2 SVGIG (reference sequence).

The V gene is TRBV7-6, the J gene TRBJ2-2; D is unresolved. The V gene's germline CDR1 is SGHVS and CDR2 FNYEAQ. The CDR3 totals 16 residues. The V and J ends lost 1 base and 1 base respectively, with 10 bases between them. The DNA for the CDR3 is TGTGCCAGCAGCTTAGAGGCTAGATTGAACACCGGGGAGCTGTTTTTT. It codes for CASSLEARLNTGELFF.

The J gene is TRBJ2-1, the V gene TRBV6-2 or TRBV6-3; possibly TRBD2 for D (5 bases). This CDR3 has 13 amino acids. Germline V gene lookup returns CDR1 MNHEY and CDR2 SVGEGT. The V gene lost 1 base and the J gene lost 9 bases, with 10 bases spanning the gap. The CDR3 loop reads CASSYLEGLEQFF. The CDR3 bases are TGTGCCAGCAGTTACTTGGAAGGACTTGAGCAGTTCTTC.

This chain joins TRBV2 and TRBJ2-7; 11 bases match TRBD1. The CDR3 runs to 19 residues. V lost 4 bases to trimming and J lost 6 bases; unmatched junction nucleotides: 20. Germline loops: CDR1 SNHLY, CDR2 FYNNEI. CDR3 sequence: CASSAGQGAPGVRLGEQYF. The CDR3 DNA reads TGTGCCAGCAGTGCCGGACAGGGGGCGCCCGGAGTGAGACTCGGCGAGCAGTACTTC. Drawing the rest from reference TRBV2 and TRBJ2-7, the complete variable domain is EPEVTQTPSHQVTQMGQEVILRCVPISNHLYFYWYRQILGQKVEFLVSFYNNEISEKSEIFDDQFSVERPDGSNFTLKIRSTKLEDSAMYFCASSAGQGAPGVRLGEQYFGPGTRLTVT.